What follows is one T cell receptor beta chain and its context. The data belong to a study of blood T cell repertoires in COVID-19. Study-level background: T cells, B-cell-depleted T cells, or PBMCs supplied cDNA or gDNA.

Sequenced by immunoSEQ multiplex PCR; TCRdb stores in-frame clones only, minus some. The sample yields about 140,000 clones, around four fifths seen once. Residents of about 25 US areas, aged about 18 to 95 years, made up the participants. Exposed study participants had met a COVID-19 case within 2 weeks before entry. The CDR3 length is 16 residues. CDR1 and CDR2 (germline): SEHNR, FQNEAQ (reference sequence). Trimming removed 2 bases at V and 2 bases at J, with 10 bases between. The sequenced material came from PBMCs or T cells enriched from blood (not recorded which). The chain recombines TRBV7-9 with TRBJ1-6, with D perhaps matching TRBD1 (6 bases). The TCR was taken from a man between 65 and 85 years old who had been exposed to COVID-19. CDR3 loop: CASSLRGKAYNSPLHF. CDR3 coding DNA: TGTGCCAGCAGCTTAAGGGGGAAGGCCTATAATTCACCCCTCCACTTT.